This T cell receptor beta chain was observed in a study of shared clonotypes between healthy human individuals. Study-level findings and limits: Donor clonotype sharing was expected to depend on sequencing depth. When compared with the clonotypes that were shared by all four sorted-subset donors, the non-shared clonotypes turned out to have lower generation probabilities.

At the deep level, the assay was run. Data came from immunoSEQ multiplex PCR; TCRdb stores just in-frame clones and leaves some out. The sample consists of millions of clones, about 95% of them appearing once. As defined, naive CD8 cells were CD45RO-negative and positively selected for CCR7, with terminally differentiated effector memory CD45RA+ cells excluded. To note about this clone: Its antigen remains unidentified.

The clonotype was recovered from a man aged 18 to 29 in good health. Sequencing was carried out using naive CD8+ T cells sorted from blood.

CDR3 DNA sequence: TGTGCCAGCAGCTCCTACAGTGAATGGGGGCCGTTGTCCTCCTACGAGCAGTACTTC. It codes for CASSSYSEWGPLSSYEQYF. The V gene is TRBV5-6, the J gene TRBJ2-7; D is perhaps TRBD1 (6 bases). In germline, CDR1 is SGHDT, CDR2 YYEEEE. Between the trimmed V and J ends, which lost 3 bases and 0 bases, there was a span of 25 bases. This CDR3 spans 19 amino acids.